These 15 T cell receptor beta chains originate from one sample sequenced in a study of identical twins' blood T cells. Each CDR3 protein gets one entry after TCRdb re-called the 5' RACE reads with MiXCR. The table lists roughly 380,000 distinct CDR3 sequences, roughly 31% of them singletons, with about 6% in the top ten. The sample was PBMCs. These receptors were obtained from a woman aged 18 to 55 in good health.

CDR3 DNA sequence: TGCAGTGCGACGGCCCGGCCAAATGAAAAACTGTTTTTT. Protein: CSATARPNEKLFF. The V gene is TRBV20-1, the J gene TRBJ1-4; no clear D. The CDR3 totals 13 residues. With 6 bases removed from V and 5 bases from J, the gap between germline ends came to 13 bases. Germline lookup yields CDR1 DFQATT and CDR2 SNEGSKA (reference sequence).

As to this clonotype: Since a much larger clone is just one base distant, this may be a read error. DNA for the CDR3: TGTGCCACCAGCAGAGATCTAGGGAGAGCTGAAGCTTTCTTT. Translation gives CATSRDLGRAEAFF. The V and J genes are TRBV15 and TRBJ1-1; D unresolved. Trimming left V 0 bases short and J 6 bases short, with 11 bases between. Germline V gene sequence: CDR1 LNHNV, CDR2 YYDKDF (reference sequence). The CDR3 contains 14 residues.

The chain couples TRBV29-1 to TRBJ2-2; no reliable D call. This CDR3 is 12 amino acids long. Trimming left V 6 bases short and J 5 bases short, with 10 bases between. The germline V gene has CDR1 SQVTM and CDR2 ANQGSEA. In DNA form, the CDR3 reads TGCAGCGTCTCCAGATCAACCGGGGAGCTGTTTTTT. Amino acid sequence: CSVSRSTGELFF.

As concerns this clonotype: This may arise from a read error, as a much more abundant clone is one base away. This chain joins TRBV29-1 and TRBJ2-7; TRBD1 is a possible D gene (6 bases). The V gene's germline CDR1 is SQVTM and CDR2 ANQGSEA. There are 15 residues in the CDR3. Trimming took off 0 bases at V and 3 bases at J, with 15 bases between the two ends. The CDR3 protein is CSVEDSRGRYYEQYF. The CDR3 bases are TGCAGCGTTGAAGATAGCAGGGGACGTTACTACGAGCAGTACTTC.

The chain carries TRBV4-1 and TRBJ2-7, with D unresolved. V was clipped by 1 base and J by 2 bases, with 6 bases between them. The CDR3 covers 13 residues. The germline V gene encodes CDR1 MGHRA and CDR2 YSYEKL. CDR3 amino acids: CASSQGPTYEQYF. The CDR3 nucleotides are TGCGCCAGCAGCCAAGGACCAACCTACGAGCAGTACTTC.

This clonotype was picked up a small number of times. V usage is TRBV19 and J usage is TRBJ1-2; D not resolved. The CDR3 contains 13 residues. V lost 7 bases, J lost 7 bases, and 16 bases lay in between. Germline V CDR1 and CDR2: LNHDA, SQIVND (reference sequence). This CDR3 reads CASTKGRNPGYTF. The CDR3 coding sequence is TGTGCCAGTACGAAGGGTAGGAACCCTGGCTACACCTTC.

This chain connects TRBV7-9 to TRBJ2-1; TRBD2 aligns across 12 bases. The trim removed 6 bases at V and 4 bases at J, leaving 4 bases unmatched. CDR3 size: 15 residues. Germline-derived CDR1 and CDR2 are SEHNR and FQNEAQ (reference sequence). The CDR3 here is CASRIGLAGYNEQFF. The CDR3 nucleotides are TGTGCCAGCAGGATAGGACTAGCGGGGTACAATGAGCAGTTCTTC.

The V and J genes are TRBV11-2 and TRBJ1-1; D perhaps matches TRBD1 (5 bases). Germline lookup yields CDR1 SGHAT and CDR2 FQNNGV. With 0 bases removed from V and 0 bases from J, the gap between germline ends came to 11 bases. The CDR3 loop spans 16 amino acids. CDR3 in amino acids: CASSLDGGTLNTEAFF. CDR3 DNA sequence: TGTGCCAGCAGCTTAGATGGGGGAACACTGAACACTGAAGCTTTCTTT.

This clonotype was detected only a few times. The CDR3 protein is CASSFRRSSPLHF. The CDR3 coding sequence is TGTGCCAGCAGTTTTAGAAGGAGCTCACCCCTCCACTTT. The genes are TRBV28 and TRBJ1-6; D uncertain. V was pared by 3 bases and J by 10 bases, with 10 bases between. CDR1 MDHEN and CDR2 SYDVKM come from the germline V gene. This CDR3 region has 13 residues.

This clonotype showed up just a few times. This chain links TRBV7-9 with TRBJ2-1; 10 bases match TRBD2. J lost 4 bases, V lost 5 bases, and 14 bases had no gene match. CDR3 length: 18 residues. CDR1 is SEHNR, CDR2 FQNEAQ, per germline (reference sequence). The CDR3: CASSLYWGLAQNYNEQFF. In DNA form, the CDR3 reads TGTGCCAGCAGCCTTTACTGGGGACTAGCGCAAAATTACAATGAGCAGTTCTTC.

The chain links TRBV29-1 to TRBJ2-3; D is possibly TRBD2 (5 bases). The V end was cut by 7 bases, the J end by 9 bases, with 20 bases between. The CDR3 totals 13 residues. Germline loops: CDR1 SQVTM, CDR2 ANQGSEA. CDR3 sequence: CSELAEAPGTQYF. CDR3 sequence (DNA): TGCAGCGAACTTGCGGAAGCCCCGGGGACGCAGTATTTT.

The table lists this clonotype with a count of one. A much larger clone lies a single base off, so this may be a read error. The V gene is TRBV20-1, the J gene TRBJ1-4; D is ambiguous. CDR3 length: 17 amino acids. Per germline, CDR1 DFQATT and CDR2 SNEGSKA (reference sequence). The CDR3 reads CSARDRTHTTYNEKPFF. In DNA form, the CDR3 reads TGCAGTGCTAGAGACCGAACTCATACGACTTATAATGAAAAACCGTTTTTT.

In this sample, this clonotype turned up a few times. The chain couples TRBV20-1 to TRBJ2-7; 7 nucleotides match TRBD2. CDR3 length: 14 amino acids. Germline V gene lookup returns CDR1 DFQATT and CDR2 SNEGSKA (reference sequence). Losses at the gene ends were 6 bases for V and 5 bases for J; bases not matched to a gene: 13. The CDR3 is CSAPPGGSRDEQYF. The DNA of the CDR3 is TGCAGTGCCCCTCCTGGCGGGAGCAGGGACGAGCAGTACTTC.

Turning to this clonotype: One end of the junction does not line up with germline, which may come from a read error. The chain is built from TRBV3-1 and TRBJ1-1; D possibly corresponds to TRBD1 (6 bases). The CDR3 loop spans 16 amino acids. Germline CDR1 and CDR2: LGHDT and YNNKEL (reference sequence). The CDR3 spells CASGQLLDSMNTEAFF. DNA for the CDR3: TGTGCCAGCGGCCAACTTCTGGACAGCATGAACACTGAAGCTTTCTTT.

This clonotype was found a few times. The rearrangement links TRBV20-1 to TRBJ1-1; a weak D match, TRBD1 (6 bases). The V end was cut by 4 bases, the J end by 5 bases, with 14 bases between. CDR3 length equals 13 residues. From germline, CDR1 is DFQATT and CDR2 SNEGSKA (reference sequence). This chain's CDR3 is CSAIKGVETEAFF. CDR3 nucleotides: TGCAGTGCTATTAAGGGGGTGGAGACTGAAGCTTTCTTT.